The 22 T cell receptor beta chains presented below share a single source sample, sequenced in a study of cytomegalovirus exposure and HLA in healthy donors. 60 Vbeta and 13 Jbeta primers were used in PCR. Here immunoSEQ multiplex PCR was the method, and the copy in TCRdb shows in-frame clones only, minus some. Reported are tens of thousands of clones; the ten largest clones contain approximately 7%. Sequenced material: PBMCs. The receptors shown here come from a woman aged 40 to 50 in good health and CMV-seronegative.

CDR3 in amino acids: CASSYGRRLRDSPLHF. The CDR3, as DNA: TGTGCCAGCAGTTATGGAAGGAGGTTACGAGATTCACCCCTCCACTTT. J is TRBJ1-6 and V is TRBV28; no reliable D call. The CDR3 is 16 amino acids. Trimming removed 4 bases from V and 8 bases from J, with 18 bases in between. CDR1 MDHEN and CDR2 SYDVKM come from the germline V gene.

The chain carries TRBV5-1 and TRBJ1-6, with unresolved D. Trimming cost V 5 bases and J 15 bases, with 15 bases left between them. Germline V gene lookup returns CDR1 SGHRS and CDR2 YFSETQ. The CDR3 covers 12 residues. Written as DNA, the CDR3 is TGCGCCAGCAGGTTAGGAGGGTTTAGCCTCCACTTT. This sequence encodes CASRLGGFSLHF.

This chain joins TRBV11-1 and TRBJ1-2, with 11 bases aligning to TRBD1. Germline V gene sequence: CDR1 SGHAT, CDR2 FQDESV (reference sequence). With V trimmed by 5 bases and J by 7 bases, 3 bases remained unmatched. The CDR3 spans 13 residues. CDR3 amino acids: CASSRTGGAGYTF. CDR3 DNA: TGTGCCAGCAGCCGGACAGGGGGCGCTGGCTACACCTTC.

The CDR3, as DNA: TGCGCCAGCAGCCAAGATCCCATAGGTGCCGGGGATGAAAAACTGTTTTTT. Residues: CASSQDPIGAGDEKLFF. The chain couples TRBV4-1 to TRBJ1-4; D gene uncertain. This CDR3 comprises 17 residues. Germline V gene lookup returns CDR1 MGHRA and CDR2 YSYEKL. The V and J ends lost 0 bases and 6 bases respectively, with 17 bases between them.

This clone registers medium-sized by frequency. V usage is TRBV7-9 and J usage is TRBJ2-1, with TRBD2 matching over 9 bases. V shed 3 bases and J 6 bases; nucleotides not matched to a gene: 6. This CDR3 has 15 residues. Germline CDR1 is SEHNR and CDR2 is FQNEAQ (reference sequence). CDR3 sequence: CASSFRLAALNEQFF. Here the CDR3 DNA reads TGTGCCAGCAGCTTTAGACTAGCGGCCCTCAATGAGCAGTTCTTC.

This chain links TRBV30 with TRBJ1-3, with 8 bases aligning to TRBD1. The CDR3 runs to 13 residues. J lost 4 bases, V lost 4 bases, and 3 bases had no gene match. Germline CDR1 and CDR2: GTSNPN and SVGIG (reference sequence). DNA for the CDR3: TGTGCCTGGACGACAGGGGTAGGAAACACCATATATTTT. This codes for CAWTTGVGNTIYF.

V gene TRBV19 combines with J gene TRBJ2-5, with D perhaps matching TRBD1 (6 bases). The CDR3 is 14 residues long. V was cut by 3 bases and J by 2 bases, with 10 bases left in between. CDR1 is LNHDA, CDR2 SQIVND, per germline (reference sequence). Written as DNA, the CDR3 is TGTGCCAGTAGTATCAGGACAGAGCAAGAGACCCAGTACTTC. As protein: CASSIRTEQETQYF.

The chain couples TRBV30 to TRBJ2-1, with TRBD1 identical over 9 bases. Germline V gene lookup returns CDR1 GTSNPN and CDR2 SVGIG (reference sequence). This CDR3 has 15 amino acids. The trim removed 3 bases at V and 2 bases at J, leaving 5 bases unmatched. The CDR3 bases are TGTGCCTGGAGAGACGGACAGGGGCCCTACAATGAGCAGTTCTTC. Amino acids: CAWRDGQGPYNEQFF.

V usage is TRBV30 and J usage is TRBJ1-4; a weak D match, TRBD1 (5 bases). Per the germline V gene, CDR1 is GTSNPN and CDR2 is SVGIG (reference sequence). V gave up 3 bases and J gave up 0 bases, with 11 bases separating them. The CDR3 has 15 residues. This chain's CDR3 is CAWRAGQATNEKLFF. In DNA, the CDR3 is TGTGCCTGGAGGGCGGGGCAGGCAACTAATGAAAAACTGTTTTTT.

The V and J genes are TRBV7-2 and TRBJ2-7, with TRBD2 as a possible D gene (6 bases). Germline assignment: CDR1 SGHTA and CDR2 FQGNSA. V was trimmed by 1 base and J by 2 bases, leaving 18 bases between them. The CDR3 is made up of 17 amino acids. The CDR3 coding sequence is TGTGCCAGCAGCTTAGTCGTGGGTAGCGGTACCGCCTACGAGCAGTACTTC. The encoded protein is CASSLVVGSGTAYEQYF.

The chain has TRBV2 and TRBJ1-1; D remains unclear. CDR1 and CDR2 from the germline V gene are SNHLY and FYNNEI. V lost 8 bases to trimming and J lost 5 bases, with 18 bases between them. This CDR3 comprises 14 residues. In nucleotides, the CDR3 is TGTGCCAGCTCCACGGGTTTGGGAGAAACTGAAGCTTTCTTT. Amino acid sequence: CASSTGLGETEAFF.

This chain's CDR3 is CASSFRTSGTGFHF. For the CDR3, the DNA is TGTGCCAGCAGTTTTCGGACCTCCGGGACAGGCTTCCACTTT. V usage is TRBV28 and J usage is TRBJ1-6; 8 nucleotides agree with TRBD1. The CDR3 covers 14 residues. The V gene's germline CDR1 is MDHEN and CDR2 SYDVKM. With V trimmed by 3 bases and J by 17 bases, 12 bases remained unmatched.

The chain couples TRBV27 to TRBJ1-5; D unclear. Germline lookup yields CDR1 MNHEY and CDR2 SMNVEV (reference sequence). The CDR3 spans 16 residues. Trimming took off 5 bases at V and 1 base at J, with 15 bases between the two ends. The CDR3 DNA sequence: TGTGCCAGCAGTCCGTCGGGGAAAAGAAGCAATCAGCCCCAGCATTTT. Translation gives CASSPSGKRSNQPQHF.

This chain joins TRBV9 and TRBJ2-5; 7 nucleotides match TRBD2. Germline V gene data show CDR1 as SGDLS and CDR2 as YYNGEE. Germline trimming cut 0 bases from V and 5 bases from J; bases unmatched to any gene: 4. The CDR3 extends over 14 amino acids. The CDR3: CASSVGWEGETQYF. In DNA, the CDR3 is TGTGCCAGCAGCGTAGGCTGGGAGGGGGAGACCCAGTACTTC.

The rearrangement uses TRBV19 and TRBJ2-1; unclear D gene. The CDR3 has 12 residues. Trimming took off 4 bases at V and 4 bases at J, with 5 bases between the two ends. CDR1 and CDR2 (germline): LNHDA, SQIVND (reference sequence). The CDR3: CASSTTYNEQFF. The CDR3 DNA is TGTGCCAGTAGTACCACTTACAATGAGCAGTTCTTC.

The gene calls are TRBV7-9 and TRBJ2-3, with 12 positions matching TRBD2. CDR1 and CDR2 (germline): SEHNR, FQNEAQ (reference sequence). Trimming removed 4 bases from V and 2 bases from J; junction bases left unmatched: 7. The CDR3 covers 17 residues. Here the CDR3 reads CASSSILAGGITDTQYF. DNA for the CDR3: TGTGCCAGCAGCTCGATTCTAGCGGGGGGGATCACAGATACGCAGTATTTT.

The chain has TRBV7-9 and TRBJ2-5, with 13 bases lining up with TRBD2. The end of the DNA fits TRBJ2-7 better, so the J call may be wrong. This CDR3 region has 16 residues. CDR1 and CDR2 from the germline V gene are SEHNR and FQNEAQ (reference sequence). The CDR3, as DNA: TGTGCCAGCAGCTTAGGGGGACTAGCGGGACTCTACGAGCAGTACTTC. Translation gives CASSLGGLAGLYEQYF.

J is TRBJ1-6 and V is TRBV5-4, with TRBD1 matching 8 bases. V lost 4 bases and J lost 6; bases outside the gene matches: 6. The CDR3 totals 15 residues. Germline loops: CDR1 SGHNT, CDR2 YYREEE (reference sequence). CDR3 bases: TGTGCCAGCAGCATCGACAGGGGATCTAATTCACCCCTCCACTTT. This encodes CASSIDRGSNSPLHF. The full variable domain, completed using reference TRBV5-4 and TRBJ1-6, is ETGVTQSPTHLIKTRGQQVTLRCSSQSGHNTVSWYQQALGQGPQFIFQYYREEENGRGNFPPRFSGLQFPNYSSELNVNALELDDSALYLCASSIDRGSNSPLHFGNGTRLTVT.

The chain uses TRBV18 and TRBJ2-7, with D unresolved. The CDR3 has 13 residues. Germline loops: CDR1 KGHSH, CDR2 LQKENI. The germline V and J ends were trimmed by 2 bases and 5 bases, with 10 bases remaining between them. The CDR3: CASSPGTQDEQYF. DNA of the CDR3: TGTGCCAGCTCACCAGGTACGCAGGACGAGCAGTACTTC.

This chain links TRBV21-1 with TRBJ2-5; no DNA check was done on the table's D call, TRBD1. TRBV21-1 constitutes a pseudogene. This CDR3 is built from 16 residues. The CDR3 nucleotides read TGTGCCAGCAGCAAAGTTGATAGGGGGCTGCAAGAGACCCAGTACTTC. Translated: CASSKVDRGLQETQYF.

This chain's CDR3 is CAWSGDTQGPQHF. The CDR3 coding sequence is TGTGCCTGGAGTGGGGACACGCAGGGGCCCCAGCATTTT. The V call is TRBV30, the J call TRBJ1-5; D is perhaps TRBD1 (6 bases). V dropped 1 base and J dropped 9 bases, with 13 bases sitting between them. The CDR3 loop spans 13 amino acids. Germline CDR1 GTSNPN, CDR2 SVGIG (reference sequence).

About this clone itself: The junction departs from the called germline gene at one end, perhaps through a read error. This chain connects TRBV6-5 to TRBJ1-1; 9 bases fit TRBD1. This CDR3 region has 11 residues. Germline assignment: CDR1 MNHEY and CDR2 SVGAGI. The CDR3 here is CAGRGQGEAFF. The CDR3 DNA follows: TGTGCCGGCAGGGGACAGGGTGAAGCTTTCTTT.